This T cell receptor beta chain was obtained from a study of PD-1 blockade in classical Hodgkin lymphoma (dated by TCRdb to 2018 to 2021). Broadly, across the study: Nivolumab dosing was 3 mg/kg intravenously every 2 weeks, continuing until either disease progression or unacceptable toxicity. A peripheral blood immune signature of response to PD-1 blockade in classical Hodgkin lymphoma was defined using TCR beta sequencing and CyTOF. General study outcomes and caveats: Trial patients with a complete response had baseline diversity similar to that of newly diagnosed patients, while partial responders and progressors had significantly lower diversity. Baseline TCR diversity was reported to be lower in newly diagnosed patients than in healthy donors, and even lower in relapsed/refractory patients. The study was limited to a single clinical trial cohort, and causes of repertoire differences, possibly disease activity or prior therapy, remained undefined. Lower diversity was seen in patients whose nivolumab began less than 1 year after ASCT, and these patients were left out of later analyses so that immune reconstitution would not confound the results. By C4D1, a significant rise was seen in CD4+ TCR diversity but not in CD8+ TCR diversity (p=0.0027 vs p=0.16), and the rise was most apparent among complete responders (p=0.02).

With respect to this clone: Its target antigen remains unknown. Base qualities are missing; no much larger clone stands one base away.

In the paper's terms, the time point label means: cycle 2 day 1 (C2D1) of nivolumab. Every trial patient had relapsed after autologous stem cell transplantation, and cohorts A, B and C differed in prior brentuximab vedotin exposure. The trial cohort comprised around 60 patients with relapsed/refractory classical Hodgkin lymphoma whose best overall responses were complete response, partial response or progressive disease. Single-agent nivolumab was administered to trial patients in the multi-cohort phase II CheckMate 205 trial. An independent review committee assessed best overall response by applying the 2007 International Working Group response criteria. Trial PBMCs were collected just before the start of nivolumab (C1D1) and during therapy at cycle 2 day 1 and cycle 4 day 1. Peripheral blood was collected in 8 mL Vacutainer Cell Preparation Tubes, from which PBMCs were isolated by centrifugation and then cryopreserved.

The CDR3 sequence holds 13 residues, the cysteine and phenylalanine included. The entry retains the CDR3 DNA only, 39 bases that are in frame from base 1. V drops 6 bases and J drops 9 bases, leaving 15 bases in between. CDR1 and CDR2 are read off the germline V gene as KGHSH and LQKENI. The Qiagen DNeasy kit was used to extract genomic DNA from unsorted PBMCs and from the negatively selected CD4+ and CD8+ fractions. Using primers that anneal to V and J segments, immunoSEQ multiplex PCR amplified the TCR beta CDR3 regions. A synthetic immune receptor repertoire was used to minimize amplification bias, and any residual bias was removed computationally once sequencing was done. Concerning the study's data processing: Repertoire diversity was quantified as the Shannon entropy index using custom Python scripts. Unsorted, CD4+ and CD8+ repertoires were examined separately, except in combined analyses, for which CD4+ and CD8+ sequences were merged in silico. Clonal expansion was defined as at least a 2-fold frequency increase after treatment relative to C1D1, with a pseudocount of 0.5 for undetected baseline clones. Singleton clones were defined as clones with 0 or 1 copy at C1D1, and non-singleton clones were defined as clones with 2 or more copies. Clones expanded in unsorted samples were assigned a CD4+, CD8+ or unknown annotation through matching of protein sequences in sorted samples from the same patient. Wilcoxon tests on paired samples were used to test changes in diversity from C1D1 to C4D1. In its TCRdb copy, this immuneACCESS table keeps in-frame sequences only and misses some clones. Where compared with another copy, unresolved V genes explain less than half of these, and the others have no known cause. That table furnishes V, J and clone size, whereas the DNA furnished D and trimming. The sample has 40,000 to 60,000 clones on record, 73% of them singletons. Less than 15% of the sample comes from the top ten.

This specimen was peripheral blood mononuclear cells (PBMCs), taken before the second cycle of nivolumab. Recombination joined TRBV18 with TRBJ2-1, with the D gene possibly TRBD1 or TRBD2, each one fitting 7 bases. The receptor was derived from a human donor with classical Hodgkin lymphoma. The CDR3 protein: CASSQGGQSEQFF. The sequenced DNA is TGTGCCAGCTCCCAGGGGGGGCAAAGTGAGCAGTTCTTC.